The 17 T cell receptor beta chains presented below share a single source sample, sequenced in a study of identical twins (dated by TCRdb to the mid-2010s). The library was produced with 5' RACE. Instrument used: Illumina HiSeq 2000. Starting from the raw public reads, TCRdb applied fastp trimming at Q25, assembled clones with MiXCR and retained in-frame beta chains. Rows matching on CDR3 protein sequence are summarized as one entry with the most common DNA and genes. The table for this sample lists roughly 720,000 distinct CDR3 sequences; roughly 20% of them were counted only once. The ten largest make up 10% to 15% of the sample. The same sample was also studied in work on T cells expressing NK-cell markers.

The sequencing input was PBMCs. Every receptor here comes from a young woman in good health.

This clonotype was detected a few times. The chain links TRBV7-9 to TRBJ1-2, with 7 bases identical to TRBD1. The CDR3 runs to 13 residues. The germline V gene has CDR1 SEHNR and CDR2 FQNEAQ (reference sequence). V dropped 5 bases and J dropped 1; count of bases not matched to a gene: 1. The CDR3 region is CASSGQDNYGYTF. CDR3 in DNA: TGTGCCAGCAGCGGACAGGATAACTATGGCTACACCTTC.

The rearrangement uses TRBV3-1 and TRBJ2-6; D unresolved. The CDR3 is 15 amino acids. Germline V gene lookup returns CDR1 LGHDT and CDR2 YNNKEL (reference sequence). V shed 1 base and J shed 4 bases, with 8 bases lying between them. CDR3 sequence: CASSQGVLGANVLTF. The CDR3, as DNA: TGTGCCAGCAGCCAAGGGGTTCTGGGGGCCAACGTCCTGACTTTC. Looking up the rest from reference TRBV3-1 and TRBJ2-6 gives the full variable domain: DTAVSQTPKYLVTQMGNDKSIKCEQNLGHDTMYWYKQDSKKFLKIMFSYNNKELIINETVPNRFSPKSPDKAHLNLHINSLELGDSAVYFCASSQGVLGANVLTFGAGSRLTVL.

The chain employs TRBV9 and TRBJ2-6, with D unclear. The CDR3 contains 17 residues. The germline gives CDR1 SGDLS, CDR2 YYNGEE. Trimming took off 4 bases at V and 1 base at J, with 15 bases between the two ends. The CDR3 nucleotides are TGTGCCAGCAGCTCACCCTTGGGGTATTCTGGGGCCAACGTCCTGACTTTC. It codes for CASSSPLGYSGANVLTF.

A few counts support this clonotype. The chain uses TRBV5-1 and TRBJ2-7, with D perhaps matching TRBD2 (6 bases). Germline V gene data show CDR1 as SGHRS and CDR2 as YFSETQ. CDR3 length: 13 residues. Trimming cost V 5 bases and J 6 bases, with 15 bases left between them. The CDR3 loop reads CASRIERGGEQYF. CDR3 in DNA: TGCGCCAGCAGAATCGAAAGGGGAGGCGAGCAGTACTTC. The full variable domain, with the rest looked up from reference TRBV5-1 and TRBJ2-7, is KAGVTQTPRYLIKTRGQQVTLSCSPISGHRSVSWYQQTPGQGLQFLFEYFSETQRNKGNFPGRFSGRQFSNSRSEMNVSTLELGDSALYLCASRIERGGEQYFGPGTRLTVT.

This chain uses TRBV6-1 with TRBJ1-5; maybe TRBD1 (5 bases). The CDR3 runs 14 residues. V lost 8 bases and J lost 5, with 16 bases in between. Per the germline V gene, CDR1 is MNHNS and CDR2 is SASEGT. CDR3 DNA sequence: TGTGCCAGCCGATCACGGGACCTGCATCAGCCCCAGCATTTT. Amino acids: CASRSRDLHQPQHF.

This clonotype was observed a few times. This rearrangement joins TRBV10-3 to TRBJ2-1; 10 bases are shared with TRBD2. This CDR3 spans 15 amino acids. Germline CDR1 reads ENHRY; CDR2 reads SYGVKD. Losses at the gene ends were 4 bases for V and 4 bases for J; bases not matched to a gene: 4. The CDR3 spells CAISGGTSEYNEQFF. The DNA of the CDR3 is TGTGCCATCAGTGGCGGGACTAGCGAGTACAATGAGCAGTTCTTC.

This rearrangement joins TRBV6-5 to TRBJ1-1; D may be TRBD1 (5 bases). Trimming cost V 4 bases and J 0 bases, with 15 bases left between them. Germline V gene lookup returns CDR1 MNHEY and CDR2 SVGAGI. This CDR3 has 16 residues. CDR3 amino acids: CASSFGGGWVNTEAFF. As DNA, the CDR3 is TGTGCCAGCAGTTTCGGCGGGGGGTGGGTGAACACTGAAGCTTTCTTT.

This clonotype was recorded a few times. The chain has TRBV12-3 or TRBV12-4 and TRBJ2-5, with D perhaps matching TRBD2 (7 bases). V lost 2 bases and J 4 bases, leaving 14 bases between the germline ends. The length of the CDR3 is 15 residues. In nucleotides, the CDR3 is TGTGCCAGCAGTTTACTCGGGGGGCCTGGAGAGACCCAGTACTTC. Encoded protein: CASSLLGGPGETQYF.

The rearrangement links TRBV3-1 to TRBJ2-1, with TRBD2 identical over 11 bases. The CDR3 has 15 amino acids. J gave up 7 bases and V 3 bases, and 5 bases lay outside the gene matches. Germline assignment: CDR1 LGHDT and CDR2 YNNKEL (reference sequence). CDR3 bases: TGTGCCAGCAGCCATCAGGGACTAGCGGAAAATGAGCAGTTCTTC. Translating it yields CASSHQGLAENEQFF.

This chain joins TRBV27 and TRBJ2-7; no firm D call. CDR1 is MNHEY, CDR2 SMNVEV, per germline (reference sequence). The CDR3 length is 13 residues. The V gene lost 3 bases and the J gene lost 2 bases, with 8 bases spanning the gap. CDR3 residues: CASSFHGTYEQYF. CDR3 DNA sequence: TGTGCCAGCAGTTTTCACGGTACCTACGAGCAGTACTTC.

The rearrangement links TRBV2 to TRBJ1-1, with no clear D. Deletions cut 0 bases from V and 11 bases from J, with 10 bases between. CDR3 length: 12 amino acids. CDR1 and CDR2 from the germline V gene are SNHLY and FYNNEI. This CDR3 reads CASSEAEFGAFF. Written as DNA, the CDR3 is TGTGCCAGCAGTGAAGCGGAATTCGGGGCTTTCTTT.

This chain uses TRBV5-1 with TRBJ1-2; D is undetermined. The CDR3 is 15 residues long. Germline CDR1 reads SGHRS; CDR2 reads YFSETQ. The V end was cut by 3 bases, the J end by 0 bases, with 12 bases between. CDR3 sequence reads: CASSSSGSTNYGYTF. In nucleotides, the CDR3 is TGCGCCAGCAGCTCCTCCGGGTCCACTAACTATGGCTACACCTTC.

The rearrangement links TRBV7-6 to TRBJ1-6, with 7 bases that match TRBD1. Looked up from germline, CDR1 is SGHVS and CDR2 is FNYEAQ. V was clipped by 5 bases and J by 6 bases; unmatched bases: 7. This CDR3 is built from 15 residues. CDR3 in amino acids: CASSLTGLGNSPLHF. The CDR3 DNA sequence: TGTGCCAGCAGCCTGACAGGGTTAGGTAATTCACCCCTCCACTTT.

This clonotype was seen a few times. The chain uses TRBV29-1 and TRBJ2-1; TRBD2 might be the D (6 bases). CDR3 length equals 13 residues. With 7 bases removed from V and 4 bases from J, the gap between germline ends came to 14 bases. Germline-derived CDR1 and CDR2 are SQVTM and ANQGSEA. CDR3 sequence: CSARWGEYNEQFF. CDR3 nucleotide sequence: TGCAGCGCCCGGTGGGGGGAGTACAATGAGCAGTTCTTC.

This clonotype appeared a few times. This chain links TRBV29-1 with TRBJ2-2, with D perhaps TRBD2 (5 bases). This CDR3 is built from 11 residues. The V gene's germline CDR1 is SQVTM and CDR2 ANQGSEA. V was trimmed by 7 bases and J by 5 bases, leaving 8 bases between them. In DNA, the CDR3 is TGCAGCGGCGGGCGGACCGGGGAGCTGTTTTTT. Protein sequence: CSGGRTGELFF.

The sample holds many counts of this clonotype. This rearrangement joins TRBV5-1 to TRBJ2-1; D is ambiguous. There are 16 residues in the CDR3. Trimming took off 0 bases at V and 0 bases at J, with 10 bases between the two ends. Per germline, CDR1 SGHRS and CDR2 YFSETQ. For the CDR3, the DNA is TGCGCCAGCAGCTTGGCCGCAGGCTTCTCCTACAATGAGCAGTTCTTC. The encoded protein is CASSLAAGFSYNEQFF.

This clonotype showed up just a few times. The rearrangement links TRBV7-8 to TRBJ2-1; TRBD1 aligns across 12 bases. After removal of 5 bases from V and 8 bases from J, the junction contained 13 bases not matched to a gene. CDR1 is SGHVS, CDR2 FQNEAQ, per germline. The CDR3 has 17 residues. Here the CDR3 reads CASSPRLGTGGLDEQFF. The CDR3 DNA reads as TGTGCCAGCAGCCCGAGACTCGGGACAGGGGGCCTCGATGAGCAGTTCTTC.